One and the same sample provided the 26 T cell receptor beta chains below, sequenced in a study of T cell clones after liver transplantation. Clones were sequenced by immunoSEQ multiplex PCR, and TCRdb holds only the in-frame ones, with some missing. Of around 20,000 clones in the sample, over 75% were seen once. This material consisted of CD8+ T cells from blood, taken before liver transplant. Receptors were obtained from a human donor who received a liver transplant.

V is TRBV15 and J is TRBJ2-7; D possibly corresponds to TRBD1 (5 bases). There are 12 residues in the CDR3. Trimming shortened V by 3 bases and J by 8 bases, and 11 bases separated the two germline ends. CDR1 is LNHNV and CDR2 is YYDKDF in the germline V gene (reference sequence). In DNA, the CDR3 is TGTGCCACCAGCAGTGGGGCCACCAAGCAGTACTTC. Amino acids: CATSSGATKQYF.

This clone was counted once. The chain recombines TRBV10-2 with TRBJ2-1, with 14 bases aligning to TRBD2. Germline V CDR1 and CDR2: WSHSY, SAAADI. The CDR3 is 16 residues long. Trimming removed 6 bases from V and 3 bases from J; junction bases left unmatched: 4. Here the CDR3 reads CASRAGLAGDYNEQFF. The CDR3 nucleotides read TGCGCCAGCAGGGCGGGACTAGCGGGGGACTACAATGAGCAGTTCTTC.

CDR3 protein: CASSYRNQPQHF. CDR3 nucleotides: TGTGCCAGTAGTTATCGTAATCAGCCCCAGCATTTT. V and J are TRBV19 and TRBJ1-5; D not certain. V was shortened by 5 bases and J by 4 bases, with 6 bases between the two germline ends. The CDR3 loop spans 12 amino acids. Per germline, CDR1 LNHDA and CDR2 SQIVND (reference sequence).

This chain links TRBV9 with TRBJ2-3; 7 bases line up with TRBD1. The CDR3 is 16 residues long. V lost 3 bases to trimming and J lost 2 bases; unmatched junction nucleotides: 9. Looked up from germline, CDR1 is SGDLS and CDR2 is YYNGEE. As DNA, the CDR3 is TGTGCCAGCAGCGAAGACAGGGTCACTCTCACAGATACGCAGTATTTT. Amino acid sequence: CASSEDRVTLTDTQYF.

This clone appeared once. This chain connects TRBV28 to TRBJ2-3; D is possibly TRBD2 (6 bases). The CDR3 extends over 14 amino acids. CDR1 MDHEN and CDR2 SYDVKM come from the germline V gene. Trimming cost V 3 bases and J 3 bases, with 10 bases left between them. CDR3 sequence reads: CASSFSGETDTQYF. CDR3 bases: TGTGCCAGCAGTTTTTCGGGAGAGACAGATACGCAGTATTTT.

This sequence joins TRBV5-1 and TRBJ1-3, with a possible D match to TRBD1 (5 bases). V lost 4 bases, J lost 4 bases, and 15 bases lay in between. Germline V gives CDR1 SGHRS, CDR2 YFSETQ. The CDR3 is 15 residues long. Here the CDR3 DNA reads TGCGCCAGCAGCCCCGGGGGATCCGGCGGAAACACCATATATTTT. This gives the protein CASSPGGSGGNTIYF. Looking up the rest from reference TRBV5-1 and TRBJ1-3 gives the full variable domain: KAGVTQTPRYLIKTRGQQVTLSCSPISGHRSVSWYQQTPGQGLQFLFEYFSETQRNKGNFPGRFSGRQFSNSRSEMNVSTLELGDSALYLCASSPGGSGGNTIYFGEGSWLTVV.

CDR3 sequence: CASSLAGTSNTGELFF. The DNA of the CDR3 is TGCGCCAGCAGCTTGGCAGGCACCTCGAACACCGGGGAGCTGTTTTTT. The chain has TRBV5-1 and TRBJ2-2, with D unresolved. Germline lookup yields CDR1 SGHRS and CDR2 YFSETQ. The length of the CDR3 is 16 residues. The V and J ends lost 0 bases and 0 bases respectively, with 9 bases between them.

J is TRBJ2-7 and V is TRBV29-1; 10 nucleotides align to TRBD2. Germline-derived CDR1 and CDR2 are SQVTM and ANQGSEA. CDR3 size: 14 residues. V trimming: 3 bases; J trimming: 3 bases; junction bases outside the gene matches: 5. The DNA of the CDR3 is TGCAGCGTTGATGGGCTAGCGGGAGACTACGAGCAGTACTTC. This sequence encodes CSVDGLAGDYEQYF.

The chain recombines TRBV7-2 with TRBJ1-5; D not resolved. The CDR3 runs 13 residues. Trimming stripped 3 bases from V and 4 bases from J, with 7 bases between. Germline-derived CDR1 and CDR2 are SGHTA and FQGNSA. The CDR3 bases are TGTGCCAGCAGCTTGTTGGAGAATCAGCCCCAGCATTTT. Protein sequence: CASSLLENQPQHF.

This clone was picked up a small number of times. CDR3: CASRTGNTIYF. The CDR3 DNA follows: TGTGCCAGCAGGACTGGAAACACCATATATTTT. The V gene is TRBV28, the J gene TRBJ1-3; no reliable D call. The V gene lost 6 bases and the J gene lost 2 bases, with 2 bases spanning the gap. CDR1 and CDR2 from the germline V gene are MDHEN and SYDVKM. CDR3 length: 11 amino acids.

This sequence joins TRBV5-4 and TRBJ2-2, with 7 bases fitting TRBD2. This CDR3 comprises 15 residues. J gave up 1 base and V 1 base, and 1 base lay outside the gene matches. CDR1 and CDR2 (germline): SGHNT, YYREEE (reference sequence). The CDR3 loop reads CASSLPSGNTGELFF. As DNA, the CDR3 is TGTGCCAGCAGCTTGCCTAGCGGGAACACCGGGGAGCTGTTTTTT.

This rearrangement joins TRBV27 to TRBJ2-7; 8 bases agree with TRBD2. CDR1 and CDR2 (germline): MNHEY, SMNVEV (reference sequence). The CDR3 is made up of 15 amino acids. V lost 4 bases to trimming and J lost 0 bases; unmatched junction nucleotides: 5. The CDR3 DNA follows: TGTGCCAGCAGTTCTCAGCGGGAGTACTCCTACGAGCAGTACTTC. Its translation: CASSSQREYSYEQYF.

The chain combines TRBV28 with TRBJ2-3, with 9 bases identical to TRBD2. The CDR3 runs to 14 residues. Per the germline V gene, CDR1 is MDHEN and CDR2 is SYDVKM. The V and J ends lost 3 bases and 7 bases, in that order; junction bases with no gene match: 5. CDR3 bases: TGTGCCAGCAGTTTCCCCACTAGCGGGTATACGCAGTATTTT. Protein product: CASSFPTSGYTQYF.

This chain connects TRBV4-1 to TRBJ2-7; 8 nucleotides agree with TRBD2. The germline V gene encodes CDR1 MGHRA and CDR2 YSYEKL. The CDR3 contains 16 residues. V shed 2 bases, J shed 6 bases, and the junction held 12 bases outside the gene matches. CDR3 sequence reads: CASSQLPGTSFSEQYF. In nucleotides, the CDR3 is TGCGCCAGCAGCCAACTTCCCGGGACTAGTTTTAGCGAGCAGTACTTC.

The J gene is TRBJ1-5, the V gene TRBV19; D is uncertain. Germline values: CDR1 LNHDA, CDR2 SQIVND (reference sequence). This CDR3 is 14 amino acids long. V lost 3 bases and J lost 7, with 13 bases in between. CDR3 sequence reads: CASSIGLGTQPQHF. The CDR3 DNA reads TGTGCCAGTAGTATTGGTCTGGGCACCCAGCCCCAGCATTTT. Full variable domain (missing parts from reference TRBV19 and TRBJ1-5): DGGITQSPKYLFRKEGQNVTLSCEQNLNHDAMYWYRQDPGQGLRLIYYSQIVNDFQKGDIAEGYSVSREKKESFPLTVTSAQKNPTAFYLCASSIGLGTQPQHFGDGTRLSIL.

This chain connects TRBV4-1 to TRBJ2-3; possibly TRBD2 for D (5 bases). The V gene's germline CDR1 is MGHRA and CDR2 YSYEKL. CDR3 length equals 16 residues. V dropped 0 bases and J dropped 0 bases, with 10 bases sitting between them. The CDR3 spells CASSQEPSGSTDTQYF. The DNA for the CDR3 is TGCGCCAGCAGCCAAGAGCCCAGCGGCAGCACAGATACGCAGTATTTT.

The chain couples TRBV11-2 to TRBJ2-1, with TRBD2 matching over 13 bases. The CDR3 has 14 amino acids. The junction had 0 bases not matched to a gene; V was cut back by 2 bases and J by 8 bases. Germline assignment: CDR1 SGHAT and CDR2 FQNNGV. The CDR3 DNA reads TGTGCCAGCAGCTTAACTAGCGGGAGGGATGAGCAGTTCTTC. Encoded protein: CASSLTSGRDEQFF.

The chain recombines TRBV5-8 with TRBJ2-7; perhaps TRBD1 as D (5 bases). Germline V CDR1 and CDR2: SGHTS, YDEGEE. CDR3 length: 15 amino acids. Between the trimmed V and J ends, which lost 2 bases and 0 bases, there was a span of 12 bases. The DNA for the CDR3 is TGTGCCAGCAGCTTTCAGGGATACAACTCCTACGAGCAGTACTTC. This translates into CASSFQGYNSYEQYF.

The chain couples TRBV30 to TRBJ2-7; 7 nucleotides line up with TRBD2. Germline V gene sequence: CDR1 GTSNPN, CDR2 SVGIG (reference sequence). V gave up 1 base and J gave up 3 bases; unmatched junction bases: 0. This CDR3 has 12 residues. This CDR3 reads CAWSGTSYEQYF. Written as DNA, the CDR3 is TGTGCCTGGAGTGGGACTAGCTACGAGCAGTACTTC. The whole variable domain, remainder taken from reference TRBV30 and TRBJ2-7, is SQTIHQWPATLVQPVGSPLSLECTVEGTSNPNLYWYRQAAGRGLQLLFYSVGIGQISSEVPQNLSASRPQDRQFILSSKKLLLSDSGFYLCAWSGTSYEQYFGPGTRLTVT.

The chain combines TRBV7-9 with TRBJ1-1; the D is unclear. Germline V gene lookup returns CDR1 SEHNR and CDR2 FQNEAQ (reference sequence). The V end lost 5 bases, the J end lost 0 bases, and 19 bases lay between the germline ends. This CDR3 comprises 17 residues. In DNA, the CDR3 is TGTGCCAGCAGCCCACCTCAGGAATTGATAATGAACACTGAAGCTTTCTTT. Protein: CASSPPQELIMNTEAFF.

The table lists this clone with a count of one. The rearrangement uses TRBV5-1 and TRBJ1-1; D gene uncertain. Germline V lookup: CDR1 SGHRS, CDR2 YFSETQ. V dropped 1 base and J dropped 1 base, with 5 bases sitting between them. There are 13 residues in the CDR3. The CDR3 protein is CASSLWGNTEAFF. The DNA for the CDR3 is TGCGCCAGCAGCTTGTGGGGGAACACTGAAGCTTTCTTT.

J is TRBJ2-7 and V is TRBV5-6; D unclear. Germline V lookup: CDR1 SGHDT, CDR2 YYEEEE. V gave up 0 bases and J gave up 4 bases, with 5 bases separating them. The CDR3 runs to 12 residues. CDR3 bases: TGTGCCAGCAGCTTGGGGGAATACGAGCAGTACTTC. Its protein product is CASSLGEYEQYF. Drawing the rest from reference TRBV5-6 and TRBJ2-7, the complete variable domain is DAGVTQSPTHLIKTRGQQVTLRCSPKSGHDTVSWYQQALGQGPQFIFQYYEEEERQRGNFPDRFSGHQFPNYSSELNVNALLLGDSALYLCASSLGEYEQYFGPGTRLTVT.

This clone was seen once. The gene calls are TRBV5-4 and TRBJ2-1; 7 bases align to TRBD1. CDR1 is SGHNT and CDR2 is YYREEE in the germline V gene (reference sequence). J gave up 4 bases and V 9 bases, and 4 bases lay outside the gene matches. The CDR3 contains 12 residues. The CDR3 loop reads CAITGQYNEQFF. Written as DNA, the CDR3 is TGTGCCATTACGGGACAGTACAATGAGCAGTTCTTC.

In its sample, this clone was seen a few times. The genes are TRBV28 and TRBJ2-3; the D gene is possibly TRBD2 (6 bases). Per the germline V gene, CDR1 is MDHEN and CDR2 is SYDVKM. Trimming shortened V by 3 bases and J by 1 base, and 8 bases separated the two germline ends. There are 14 residues in the CDR3. CDR3 loop: CASSFLAGTDTQYF. The CDR3 coding sequence is TGTGCCAGCAGTTTTTTAGCGGGCACAGATACGCAGTATTTT. The entire variable domain, with the rest obtained from reference TRBV28 and TRBJ2-3, is as follows: DVKVTQSSRYLVKRTGEKVFLECVQDMDHENMFWYRQDPGLGLRLIYFSYDVKMKEKGDIPEGYSVSREKKERFSLILESASTNQTSMYLCASSFLAGTDTQYFGPGTRLTVL.

The rearrangement uses TRBV7-4 and TRBJ2-5; 14 bases line up with TRBD2. The V and J ends lost 5 bases and 10 bases, in that order; junction bases with no gene match: 12. The length of the CDR3 is 16 residues. Germline loops: CDR1 SGHVT, CDR2 SQSDAQ. The CDR3 region has the DNA TGTGCCAGCAGCGCGGGACTAGCGGGAGAGGGAAGAGACCAGTACTTC. This codes for CASSAGLAGEGRDQYF.

The chain couples TRBV19 to TRBJ1-2; unclear D gene. V was clipped by 2 bases and J by 0 bases, with 7 bases between them. This CDR3 region has 14 residues. CDR1 is LNHDA, CDR2 SQIVND, per germline (reference sequence). The CDR3 region has the DNA TGTGCCAGTAGTATATACGGTACTAACTATGGCTACACCTTC. Protein sequence: CASSIYGTNYGYTF.